This TCR beta chain was sequenced for a study of cytomegalovirus exposure and HLA in healthy donors. Whereas donors were nominally healthy upon sampling, unrecorded immune exposures were probable. A note on this clone: Its specificity is not known.

V shed 1 base and J 4 bases; nucleotides not matched to a gene: 8. CDR1 is PRHDT and CDR2 is FYEKMQ in the germline V gene (reference sequence). The CDR3 has 17 amino acids. Points from the study as a whole: Earlier analysis yielded a pattern in which most TCR beta V segments were productive about 87% or about 30% of the time.

Primers for the PCR totalled 60 Vbeta and 13 Jbeta. Clones were read by immunoSEQ multiplex PCR, and TCRdb kept only the in-frame ones, dropping some. The profile shows some 180,000 clones, around 80% of them singletons. Specimen: PBMCs. V gene TRBV13 combines with J gene TRBJ2-3; 10 bases fit TRBD2. The receptor was derived from a man younger than 35 in good health and CMV-seronegative. CDR3 in DNA: TGTGCCAGCAGCTTAGAAGGCCTAGCGGGAGTGGCAGATACGCAGTATTTT. Translated, it gives CASSLEGLAGVADTQYF.